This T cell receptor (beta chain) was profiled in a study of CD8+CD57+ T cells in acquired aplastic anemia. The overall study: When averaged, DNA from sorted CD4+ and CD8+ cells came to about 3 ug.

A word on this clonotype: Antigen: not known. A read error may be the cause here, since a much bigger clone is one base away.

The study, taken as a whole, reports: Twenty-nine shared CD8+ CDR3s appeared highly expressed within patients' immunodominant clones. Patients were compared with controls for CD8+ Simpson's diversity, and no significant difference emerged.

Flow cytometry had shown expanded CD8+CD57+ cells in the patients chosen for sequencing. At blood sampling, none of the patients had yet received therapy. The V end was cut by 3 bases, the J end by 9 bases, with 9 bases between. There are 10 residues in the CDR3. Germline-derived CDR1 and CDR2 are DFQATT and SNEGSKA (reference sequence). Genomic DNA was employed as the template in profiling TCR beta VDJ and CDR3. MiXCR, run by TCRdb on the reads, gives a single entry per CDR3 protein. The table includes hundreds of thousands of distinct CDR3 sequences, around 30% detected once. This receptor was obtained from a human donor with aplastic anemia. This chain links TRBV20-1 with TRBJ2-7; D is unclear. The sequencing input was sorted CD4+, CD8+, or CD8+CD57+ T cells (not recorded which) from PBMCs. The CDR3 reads CSASVDGQYF. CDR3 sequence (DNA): TGCAGTGCTAGTGTGGACGGGCAGTACTTC.